The 22 T cell receptor beta chains below were found in one sample sequenced in a study of T cell responses to AZD1222 COVID-19 vaccine. The table came from immunoSEQ multiplex PCR; TCRdb's copy has only in-frame clones and leaves some out. Of some 140,000 clones in the sample, less than 90% were seen once. The specimen was peripheral blood, collected on day 0 of MenACWY control vaccination. Receptors originate from an adult in good health.

DNA of the CDR3: TGTGCCAGCAGCTTCCAGACAGGGAATCAGCCCCAGCATTTT. Protein product: CASSFQTGNQPQHF. The chain combines TRBV7-2 with TRBJ1-5; TRBD1 aligns across 7 bases. Germline V lookup: CDR1 SGHTA, CDR2 FQGNSA. The CDR3 extends over 14 amino acids. Unmatched junction bases numbered 3, after V lost 3 bases and J lost 4 bases.

This chain links TRBV7-9 with TRBJ2-3, with D hard to call. This CDR3 has 12 residues. CDR1 and CDR2 (germline): SEHNR, FQNEAQ (reference sequence). Trimming took 5 bases from V and 4 from J, leaving 7 bases between them. The CDR3 sequence: CASSGEADTQYF. CDR3 DNA sequence: TGTGCCAGCAGCGGTGAAGCAGATACGCAGTATTTT.

This clone was seen a single time. The V gene is TRBV5-8, the J gene TRBJ2-3; a weak D match, TRBD2 (6 bases). The germline V gene has CDR1 SGHTS and CDR2 YDEGEE. The CDR3 runs to 15 residues. Trimming shortened V by 0 bases and J by 4 bases, and 12 bases separated the two germline ends. The CDR3 bases are TGTGCCAGCAGCTTGGCGGGGGAGAGGCCAGATACGCAGTATTTT. Amino acid sequence: CASSLAGERPDTQYF.

J is TRBJ2-7 and V is TRBV5-8, with a tentative D call TRBD1 (5 bases). CDR3 length equals 15 residues. V lost 2 bases and J 2 bases, leaving 14 bases between the germline ends. Germline V gene data show CDR1 as SGHTS and CDR2 as YDEGEE. The chain's CDR3 is CASSLGQQVPYEQYF. CDR3 bases: TGTGCCAGCAGCTTAGGACAACAAGTCCCCTACGAGCAGTACTTC.

The chain links TRBV9 to TRBJ1-1; tentative D call: TRBD1 (5 bases). Germline V gene sequence: CDR1 SGDLS, CDR2 YYNGEE. Trimming pared 4 bases from V and 0 bases from J, leaving 13 bases between. The CDR3 has 15 amino acids. The CDR3 is CASSSRGGMNTEAFF. CDR3 nucleotides: TGTGCCAGCAGCTCCCGCGGGGGGATGAACACTGAAGCTTTCTTT. The full variable domain, completed using reference TRBV9 and TRBJ1-1, is DSGVTQTPKHLITATGQRVTLRCSPRSGDLSVYWYQQSLDQGLQFLIQYYNGEERAKGNILERFSAQQFPDLHSELNLSSLELGDSALYFCASSSRGGMNTEAFFGQGTRLTVV.

The chain recombines TRBV11-2 with TRBJ2-7; tentative D call: TRBD1 (6 bases). Per germline, CDR1 SGHAT and CDR2 FQNNGV. The CDR3 sequence is 12 residues long. CDR3 nucleotides: TGTGCCAGCAGCTCCAGGGGACCCCAACATCATGTC. Protein sequence: CASSSRGPQHHV.

The genes are TRBV6-2 or TRBV6-3 and TRBJ1-2, with D perhaps TRBD1 (6 bases). From germline, CDR1 is MNHEY and CDR2 SVGEGT. The CDR3 loop spans 14 amino acids. Trimming pared 6 bases from V and 5 bases from J, leaving 16 bases between. Here the CDR3 reads CASSPRTDFYGYTF. The CDR3 bases are TGTGCCAGCAGCCCCAGGACAGACTTTTATGGCTACACCTTC.

The rearrangement uses TRBV27 and TRBJ2-7, with 10 positions matching TRBD1. This CDR3 is 14 amino acids long. Germline CDR1 MNHEY, CDR2 SMNVEV (reference sequence). Unmatched junction bases numbered 5, after V lost 6 bases and J lost 3 bases. The CDR3 here is CASRRDRGIYEQYF. The CDR3 DNA reads as TGTGCCAGCAGGCGGGACAGGGGCATCTACGAGCAGTACTTC.

In its sample, this clone was seen a few times. This sequence joins TRBV9 and TRBJ1-1, with a possible D match to TRBD1 (5 bases). The germline V and J ends were trimmed by 0 bases and 1 base, with 7 bases remaining between them. The CDR3 spans 14 residues. CDR1 and CDR2 from the germline V gene are SGDLS and YYNGEE. Here the CDR3 DNA reads TGTGCCAGCAGCGTAGCTGGGGGGAACACTGAAGCTTTCTTT. It yields the protein CASSVAGGNTEAFF.

This sequence joins TRBV14 and TRBJ1-4, with TRBD1 matching 8 bases. Germline V gene sequence: CDR1 SGHDN, CDR2 FVKESK. The V segment lost 4 bases and the J segment 3 bases; nucleotides outside the gene matches: 1. The CDR3 extends over 14 amino acids. In DNA form, the CDR3 reads TGTGCCAGCAGCCGCAGGGGGCCTAATGAAAAACTGTTTTTT. Its protein is CASSRRGPNEKLFF.

The chain joins TRBV5-6 to TRBJ1-2, with a weak D call TRBD1 (5 bases). The length of the CDR3 is 16 residues. V lost 0 bases and J lost 8, with 20 bases in between. Germline V lookup: CDR1 SGHDT, CDR2 YYEEEE. CDR3 residues: CASSLDGDVGLRGYTF. CDR3 DNA: TGTGCCAGCAGCTTGGACGGGGACGTCGGTTTACGGGGCTACACCTTC.

V is TRBV2 and J is TRBJ2-1; 9 positions agree with TRBD2. V lost 5 bases, J lost 10 bases, and 12 bases stayed unmatched. This CDR3 is built from 15 residues. Germline CDR1 SNHLY, CDR2 FYNNEI. This CDR3 is CASSNLAGASREQFF. Written as DNA, the CDR3 is TGTGCCAGCAGTAATTTAGCGGGGGCCTCACGGGAGCAGTTCTTC.

This chain links TRBV5-1 with TRBJ1-2; D uncertain. This CDR3 has 14 amino acids. V lost 3 bases and J 4 bases, leaving 13 bases between the germline ends. Germline V gene lookup returns CDR1 SGHRS and CDR2 YFSETQ. CDR3 loop: CASSSGDRVYGYTF. CDR3 sequence (DNA): TGCGCCAGCAGCTCCGGTGACCGGGTCTATGGCTACACCTTC.

This clone was seen a single time. V gene TRBV5-1 combines with J gene TRBJ2-1; 8 positions agree with TRBD2. Trimming took 0 bases from V and 0 from J; bases not matched to a gene: 11. The CDR3 runs to 19 residues. CDR1 is SGHRS, CDR2 YFSETQ, per germline. The chain's CDR3 is CASSLVFAGGPGSYNEQFF. The CDR3 coding sequence is TGCGCCAGCAGCTTGGTGTTTGCGGGGGGACCAGGCTCCTACAATGAGCAGTTCTTC. The variable domain in full, completed from reference TRBV5-1 and TRBJ2-1, reads KAGVTQTPRYLIKTRGQQVTLSCSPISGHRSVSWYQQTPGQGLQFLFEYFSETQRNKGNFPGRFSGRQFSNSRSEMNVSTLELGDSALYLCASSLVFAGGPGSYNEQFFGPGTRLTVL.

This sequence joins TRBV10-3 and TRBJ2-1, with a weak D call TRBD1 (6 bases). The CDR3 runs 13 residues. Trimming cost V 10 bases and J 5 bases, with 15 bases left between them. Germline V gives CDR1 ENHRY, CDR2 SYGVKD. The CDR3 DNA reads TGTGCCACCCACCGGGACATTAACAATGAGCAGTTCTTC. It is translated as CATHRDINNEQFF.

The gene calls are TRBV5-1 and TRBJ2-3; TRBD1 aligns across 9 bases. The ends lost 3 bases at V and 2 bases at J; junction bases unmatched: 4. The germline V gene encodes CDR1 SGHRS and CDR2 YFSETQ. This CDR3 spans 15 amino acids. The CDR3 loop is CASSSGQGNTDTQYF. The CDR3 DNA follows: TGCGCCAGCAGCTCAGGACAGGGGAACACAGATACGCAGTATTTT.

V usage is TRBV7-9 and J usage is TRBJ2-7; TRBD1 aligns across 8 bases. Losses at the gene ends were 11 bases for V and 2 bases for J; bases not matched to a gene: 2. Germline V lookup: CDR1 SEHNR, CDR2 FQNEAQ (reference sequence). This CDR3 comprises 11 residues. CDR3 coding DNA: TGTGCCGCAGGGGGCGCCTACGAGCAGTACTTC. This gives the protein CAAGGAYEQYF.

The V gene is TRBV27, the J gene TRBJ1-1; a weak D match, TRBD1 (5 bases). V was trimmed by 10 bases and J by 1 base, leaving 16 bases between them. Germline V gene data show CDR1 as MNHEY and CDR2 as SMNVEV (reference sequence). The CDR3 length is 14 residues. This CDR3 is CANLTGCQNTEAFF. The CDR3 region has the DNA TGTGCCAACCTTACAGGATGCCAGAACACTGAAGCTTTCTTT.

This clone was seen a handful of times. V and J are TRBV3-1 (or the pseudogene TRBV3-2) and TRBJ2-7, with D maybe TRBD2 (5 bases). V was clipped by 4 bases and J by 6 bases, with 16 bases between them. The germline gives CDR1 LGHDT, CDR2 YNNKEL (reference sequence). The CDR3 runs 14 residues. The CDR3 sequence: CASSPRRLWTEQYF. The CDR3 nucleotides read TGTGCCAGCAGCCCCAGGAGGTTGTGGACCGAGCAGTACTTC.

V usage is TRBV30 and J usage is TRBJ2-7; D unresolved. This CDR3 region has 14 residues. The V gene lost 5 bases and the J gene lost 3 bases, with 17 bases spanning the gap. Germline assignment: CDR1 GTSNPN and CDR2 SVGIG (reference sequence). As DNA, the CDR3 is TGTGCCTGGTCCCTAAGTGCGATAAACTACGAGCAGTACTTC. Translated: CAWSLSAINYEQYF.

V and J are TRBV27 and TRBJ1-5, with a tentative D call TRBD1 (6 bases). CDR1 is MNHEY, CDR2 SMNVEV, per germline (reference sequence). The CDR3 extends over 13 amino acids. The V end lost 2 bases, the J end lost 9 bases, and 11 bases lay between the germline ends. This CDR3 reads CASSLRGGRPQHF. The CDR3 coding sequence is TGTGCCAGCAGTTTACGCGGGGGGCGGCCCCAGCATTTT.

The chain is built from TRBV6-5 and TRBJ2-1; TRBD1 agrees at 7 bases. This CDR3 region has 15 residues. The germline CDR1 and CDR2 sequences are MNHEY and SVGAGI. Trimming cost V 9 bases and J 1 base; bases outside gene matches: 9. The CDR3 protein is CARLPGTESYNEQFF. The CDR3 nucleotides read TGTGCCAGACTTCCCGGGACAGAGTCCTACAATGAGCAGTTCTTC.